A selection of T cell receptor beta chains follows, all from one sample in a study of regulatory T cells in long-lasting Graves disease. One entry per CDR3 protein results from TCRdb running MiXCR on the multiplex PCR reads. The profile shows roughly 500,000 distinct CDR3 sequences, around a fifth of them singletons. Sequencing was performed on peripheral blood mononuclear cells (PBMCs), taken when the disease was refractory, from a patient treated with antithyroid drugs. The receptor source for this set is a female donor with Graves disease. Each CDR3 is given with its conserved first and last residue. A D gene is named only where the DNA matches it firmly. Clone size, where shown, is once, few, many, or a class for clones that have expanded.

CASSFLELRNTEAFF	TGTGCCAGCAGCTTTTTAGAACTCAGGAACACTGAAGCTTTCTTT	.	TRBV11-2	TRBJ1-1	few
CRAQTGGDAPYGYTF	TGCAGAGCCCAGACAGGGGGCGATGCCCCATATGGCTACACCTTC	TRBD1	TRBV20-1	TRBJ1-2	many
CASSDGRVPTEAFF	TGTGCCAGCAGCGATGGACGGGTGCCCACTGAAGCTTTCTTT	.	TRBV2	TRBJ1-1	many
CASSLLPGGGGTEAFF	TGTGCCAGCAGTTTATTACCGGGCGGCGGGGGCACTGAAGCTTTCTTT	.	TRBV27	TRBJ1-1	many
CAISVGQGDSSPLHF	TGTGCCATCAGTGTTGGGCAGGGGGATAGTTCACCCCTCCACTTT	TRBD1	TRBV10-3	TRBJ1-6	few
CASSLNRGRGYGYTF	TGTGCCAGCAGCTTGAACAGGGGGCGGGGGTACGGCTACACCTTC	TRBD1	TRBV7-2	TRBJ1-2	.
CASGLEAGETEAFF	TGCGCCAGCGGCTTGGAGGCAGGGGAAACTGAAGCTTTCTTT	.	TRBV5-1	TRBJ1-1	.
CASSQAMGIAYEQYF	TGTGCCAGCAGCCAAGCGATGGGCATTGCCTACGAGCAGTACTTC	.	TRBV3-1	TRBJ2-7	few
CASSEASRGTQYF	TGTGCCAGCAGTGAAGCCTCCCGCGGGACCCAGTACTTC	.	TRBV2	TRBJ2-5	many
CSARIVAGEETQYF	TGCAGTGCTAGGATAGTAGCGGGAGAAGAGACCCAGTACTTC	TRBD2	TRBV20-1	TRBJ2-5	many
CAWSAQGAGELFF	TGTGCCTGGAGTGCGCAGGGGGCCGGGGAGCTGTTTTTT	TRBD1	TRBV30	TRBJ2-2	many
CASSYVDEQYF	TGTGCCAGCAGTTACGTTGACGAGCAGTACTTC	.	TRBV28	TRBJ2-7	many
CASSLFQLSYEQYF	TGTGCCAGCAGCTTATTTCAGCTATCCTACGAGCAGTACTTC	.	TRBV11-2	TRBJ2-7	many
CASGVAGRSYEQYF	TGTGCCAGCGGGGTAGCGGGACGCTCCTACGAGCAGTACTTC	TRBD2	TRBV28	TRBJ2-7	many
CASSSGLAGRLETQYF	TGTGCCAGCAGCTCGGGACTAGCGGGAAGGTTGGAGACCCAGTACTTC	TRBD2	TRBV7-8	TRBJ2-5	few
CASSLGPPNSYEQYF	TGTGCCAGCAGCCTCGGACCGCCGAACTCCTACGAGCAGTACTTC	.	TRBV5-5	TRBJ2-7	.
CASSQDYTRGEVYEQYF	TGTGCCAGCAGCCAAGATTATACGAGGGGAGAAGTCTACGAGCAGTACTTC	.	TRBV11-2	TRBJ2-7	once
CASSLRGPLNTEAFF	TGTGCCAGCAGCTTACGGGGGCCTTTGAACACTGAAGCTTTCTTT	.	TRBV7-2	TRBJ1-1	few
CASSAGSAFYEQYF	TGTGCCAGCAGTGCTGGGTCGGCCTTCTACGAGCAGTACTTC	.	TRBV6-1	TRBJ2-7	many
CSAEGRQGNTEAFF	TGCAGTGCGGAGGGGCGACAGGGTAACACTGAAGCTTTCTTT	TRBD1	TRBV20-1	TRBJ1-1	.
CSHLTGETQYF	TGCAGCCATCTGACAGGAGAGACCCAGTACTTC	.	TRBV20-1	TRBJ2-5	many
CASSPPTDYGYTF	TGTGCCAGCAGCCCACCGACAGACTATGGCTACACCTTC	.	TRBV2	TRBJ1-2	many
CASSALRGQVTYEQYF	TGTGCCAGCAGCGCACTCCGAGGACAGGTTACCTACGAGCAGTACTTC	TRBD1	TRBV11-2	TRBJ2-7	few
CAISESPSGPYEQYF	TGTGCCATCAGTGAGTCGCCTAGCGGACCCTACGAGCAGTACTTC	TRBD2	TRBV10-3	TRBJ2-7	few
CASSTQGPGANVLTF	TGTGCCAGCAGCACACAGGGGCCCGGGGCCAACGTCCTGACTTTC	TRBD1	TRBV6-1	TRBJ2-6	many
CASSRGGAVADTQYF	TGTGCCAGCAGCCGTGGAGGGGCGGTGGCAGATACGCAGTATTTT	.	TRBV27	TRBJ2-3	.
CASSLAAGIIGAFF	TGCGCCAGCAGCTTGGCCGCGGGGATTATTGGCGCTTTCTTT	.	TRBV5-1	TRBJ1-1	.
CASRRGDSYEQYF	TGCGCCAGCCGGAGGGGGGATTCCTACGAGCAGTACTTC	.	TRBV5-1	TRBJ2-7	.
CSVDSGQGDWYGYTF	TGCAGCGTCGACTCCGGACAGGGGGATTGGTATGGCTACACCTTC	TRBD1	TRBV29-1	TRBJ1-2	many
CASSRQARGYEQYF	TGTGCCAGCAGCCGACAAGCCCGGGGCTACGAGCAGTACTTC	.	TRBV6-1	TRBJ2-7	few
CASSRGRSYGYTF	TGTGCCAGCAGTCGGGGGCGGAGCTATGGCTACACCTTC	.	TRBV12-3/TRBV12-4	TRBJ1-2	.
CASSVGGSLWENYGYTF	TGTGCCAGCAGCGTCGGGGGATCTTTGTGGGAAAACTATGGCTACACCTTC	.	TRBV9	TRBJ1-2	few
CAWTGNHGYTF	TGTGCCTGGACCGGGAACCATGGCTACACCTTC	.	TRBV30	TRBJ1-2	.
CASSLTPTGSTEAFF	TGTGCCAGCAGCTTAACACCGACAGGGAGCACTGAAGCTTTCTTT	TRBD1	TRBV7-3	TRBJ1-1	few
CASSEEYRQETQYF	TGTGCCAGTAGTGAAGAATACCGCCAAGAGACCCAGTACTTC	.	TRBV19	TRBJ2-5	.
CASSLRTSGGTPSTDTQYF	TGTGCCAGCAGCTTAAGGACTAGCGGGGGAACTCCTAGCACAGATACGCAGTATTTT	TRBD2	TRBV7-2	TRBJ2-3	once
CASTSAGTDYEQYF	TGTGCCAGCACCTCCGCGGGTACAGATTACGAGCAGTACTTC	.	TRBV28	TRBJ2-7	few
CASSREGGAPYEQYF	TGTGCCAGCTCCCGGGAGGGGGGCGCCCCCTACGAGCAGTACTTC	TRBD2	TRBV6-1	TRBJ2-7	few
CASRERRQSYEQYF	TGTGCCAGTAGGGAACGACGACAGTCCTACGAGCAGTACTTC	.	TRBV19	TRBJ2-7	.
CASSYGFYNSPLHF	TGTGCCAGCAGTTATGGGTTCTATAATTCACCCCTCCACTTT	.	TRBV6-5	TRBJ1-6	.
CASSQKGFEQYF	TGCGCCAGCAGCCAGAAGGGGTTCGAGCAGTACTTC	.	TRBV4-3	TRBJ2-7	few
CASSPTAGTGEQYF	TGTGCCAGTAGTCCTACTGCGGGGACTGGAGAGCAGTACTTC	.	TRBV19	TRBJ2-7	few
CSASATDNQPQHF	TGCAGTGCTAGTGCGACAGACAATCAGCCCCAGCATTTT	.	TRBV20-1	TRBJ1-5	many
CSAGAGGRETQYF	TGCAGTGCTGGAGCGGGGGGGCGGGAGACCCAGTACTTC	TRBD2	TRBV20-1	TRBJ2-5	.
CASMGGGWSEKLFF	TGTGCCAGTATGGGTGGGGGCTGGAGTGAAAAACTGTTTTTT	.	TRBV19	TRBJ1-4	few
CASSFMGQGVYEQYF	TGTGCCAGCAGTTTTATGGGACAGGGCGTCTACGAGCAGTACTTC	TRBD1	TRBV28	TRBJ2-7	many
CASTDPLGGNEQFF	TGTGCCAGCACCGATCCTTTAGGGGGAAATGAGCAGTTCTTC	.	TRBV13	TRBJ2-1	once
CASKPAGWSGNTIYF	TGTGCCAGTAAACCGGCAGGGTGGTCTGGAAACACCATATATTTT	.	TRBV19	TRBJ1-3	.
CASSSYTTGELFF	TGTGCCAGCAGCTCGTATACGACCGGGGAGCTGTTTTTT	.	TRBV7-9	TRBJ2-2	.
CASSLPQTGEQYF	TGTGCCAGCAGTTTACCCCAGACTGGTGAGCAGTACTTC	.	TRBV28	TRBJ2-7	many
CASSSTGRWEKLFF	TGTGCCAGCAGCTCTACGGGACGGTGGGAAAAACTGTTTTTT	.	TRBV7-8	TRBJ1-4	many
CASSQDASGEETQYF	TGTGCCAGCAGCCAAGATGCTAGCGGGGAGGAGACCCAGTACTTC	TRBD2	TRBV3-1	TRBJ2-5	many
CASSMDRGLNTEAFF	TGTGCCAGTAGTATGGATAGGGGGTTGAACACTGAAGCTTTCTTT	.	TRBV19	TRBJ1-1	many
CAWSLTVNEKLFF	TGTGCCTGGAGTCTGACAGTCAATGAAAAACTGTTTTTT	.	TRBV30	TRBJ1-4	many